A selection of T cell receptor beta chains follows, all from one sample in a study of Ad26.COV2.S vaccination and SARS-CoV-2 variants. The method was immunoSEQ multiplex PCR; TCRdb's version includes in-frame clones alone and lacks a portion of them. The table lists hundreds of thousands of clones, 89% of them singletons. Sequencing was performed on peripheral blood, taken in a trial of Ad26.COV2.S vaccine versus placebo. The receptors were sampled from a person between 18 and 60 years old who received the Ad26.COV2.S COVID-19 vaccine or a placebo. Each CDR3 is given with its conserved first and last residue. D genes are given only for firm matches. Clone size is shown for a subset of rows, as once, few, many or a class of expanded clone.

v_call	cdr3_length	j_call	clone_size	d_call	cdr3_nt	cdr3_aa
TRBV20-1	11	TRBJ2-1	.	.	TGCAGTGCCCTTCTAGTCAATGAGCAGTTCTTC	CSALLVNEQFF
TRBV10-2	15	TRBJ2-7	.	TRBD1	TGCGCCAGCAGGGGACAGGGGTCTTTTGGGTACGAGCAGTACTTC	CASRGQGSFGYEQYF
TRBV4-1	14	TRBJ2-7	.	.	TGCGCCAGCAGCCAGGCTAACTACGACTACGAGCAGTACTTC	CASSQANYDYEQYF
TRBV3-1/TRBV3-2	12	TRBJ2-3	.	.	TGTGCCAGCAGCCTGGCGCCTGCCACGCAGTATTTT	CASSLAPATQYF
TRBV7-2	18	TRBJ2-7	.	TRBD2	TGTGCCAGCAGCTTAGAGGGTAGCGGGGGGATCAGCTCCTACGAGCAGTACTTC	CASSLEGSGGISSYEQYF
TRBV20-1	11	TRBJ1-3	.	.	TGCAGTGCTAGAGACCGAAACACCATATATTTT	CSARDRNTIYF
TRBV27	13	TRBJ2-3	.	.	TGTGCCAGCAGTTTATACCTCACAGATACGCAGTATTTT	CASSLYLTDTQYF
TRBV6-2/TRBV6-3	13	TRBJ2-7	.	.	TGTGCCAGCAGTGGACGCCAGTCGGGGGAGCAGTACTTC	CASSGRQSGEQYF
TRBV4-3	14	TRBJ1-1	.	.	TGCGCCAGCAGCCTCTCCGGGGGTCTCACTGAAGCTTTCTTT	CASSLSGGLTEAFF
TRBV2	15	TRBJ1-3	once	.	TGTGCCAGCAGCCCACAGGCGCTCTCTGGAAACACCATATATTTT	CASSPQALSGNTIYF
TRBV10-3	12	TRBJ1-1	.	.	TGTGCGATCCGGGGGGTGGACACTGAAGCTTTCTTT	CAIRGVDTEAFF
TRBV19	17	TRBJ1-2	.	.	TGTGCCAGTAGTATAATCTTTGAGGGGAGGGAGCAGCGCGGCTACACCTTC	CASSIIFEGREQRGYTF
TRBV6-5	15	TRBJ2-7	.	.	TGTGCCAGCAGTTACGCACCAGCGTTGTCCTACGAGCAGTACTTC	CASSYAPALSYEQYF
TRBV6-2/TRBV6-3	16	TRBJ2-5	.	.	TGTGCCAGCAGTTACGGGGTCCGGGGGCCACGGGAGACCCAGTACTTC	CASSYGVRGPRETQYF
TRBV3-1/TRBV3-2	16	TRBJ1-1	.	TRBD1	TGTGCCAGCAGCCAAGTGGCAGGGGGCGTGGGCACTGAAGCTTTCTTT	CASSQVAGGVGTEAFF
TRBV6-1	16	TRBJ2-7	.	TRBD2	TGTGCCAGCAGTGCTCGGGGACTAGCGGTCTCCTACGAGCAGTACTTC	CASSARGLAVSYEQYF
TRBV27	13	TRBJ2-1	.	TRBD2	TGTGCCAGCACGGGGACTAACTACAATGAGCAGTTCTTC	CASTGTNYNEQFF
TRBV30	15	TRBJ1-1	.	.	TGTGCCTGGAGGGCGGACAGATTCATGAACACTGAAGCTTTCTTT	CAWRADRFMNTEAFF
TRBV11-2	15	TRBJ2-5	.	.	TGTGCCAGCAGCTTAGGGTCAGGGTTCCAAGAGACCCAGTACTTC	CASSLGSGFQETQYF
TRBV12-3/TRBV12-4	11	TRBJ2-3	.	.	TGTGCCAGCACAGGGTCAGATACGCAGTATTTT	CASTGSDTQYF
TRBV24-1	13	TRBJ2-3	once	.	TGTGCCACCAGTGATTGGGAGAGAGATACGCAGTATTTT	CATSDWERDTQYF
TRBV5-1	16	TRBJ2-2	once	TRBD2	TGCGCCAGCAGCTTGGGACTAGCGGGAGAGGCCGGGGAGCTGTTTTTT	CASSLGLAGEAGELFF
TRBV24-1	17	TRBJ2-7	once	.	TGTGCCACCAGTGCCCGCCTAGACCGGGAAACGGGCTACGAGCAGTACTTC	CATSARLDRETGYEQYF
TRBV11-1	12	TRBJ2-7	few	.	TGTGCCAGCAGCTCGACTTCCTACGAGCAGTACTTC	CASSSTSYEQYF
TRBV3-1/TRBV3-2	14	TRBJ2-1	.	TRBD2	TGTGCCAGCAGTGCGGGACTAGCTGGTAATGAGCAGTTCTTC	CASSAGLAGNEQFF
TRBV6-5	14	TRBJ1-1	.	TRBD1	TGTGCCAGCAGCCAGGACAGGCCGAACACTGAAGCTTTCTTT	CASSQDRPNTEAFF
TRBV30	11	TRBJ1-1	.	.	TGTGCCGGAGGGGAAAGTACTGAAGCTTTCTTT	CAGGESTEAFF